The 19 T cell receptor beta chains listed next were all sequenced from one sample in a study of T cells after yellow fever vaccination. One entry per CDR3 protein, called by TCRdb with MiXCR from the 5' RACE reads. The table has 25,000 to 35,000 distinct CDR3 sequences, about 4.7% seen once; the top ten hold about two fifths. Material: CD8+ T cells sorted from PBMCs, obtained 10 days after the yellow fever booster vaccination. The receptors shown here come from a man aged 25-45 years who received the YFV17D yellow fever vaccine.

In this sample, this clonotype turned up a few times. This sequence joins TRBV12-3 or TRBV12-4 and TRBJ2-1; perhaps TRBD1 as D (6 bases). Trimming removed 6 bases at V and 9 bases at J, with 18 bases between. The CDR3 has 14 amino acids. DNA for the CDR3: TGTGCCAGCAGGAAATCGACAGGAACGGGTGAGCAGTTCTTC. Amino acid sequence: CASRKSTGTGEQFF.

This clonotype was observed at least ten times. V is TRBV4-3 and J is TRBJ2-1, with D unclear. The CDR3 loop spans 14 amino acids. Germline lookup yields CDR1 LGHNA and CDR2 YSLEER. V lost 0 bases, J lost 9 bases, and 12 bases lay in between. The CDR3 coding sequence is TGCGCCAGCAGCCAAGAAGGAGTGGCGGCTGAGCAGTTCTTC. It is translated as CASSQEGVAAEQFF.

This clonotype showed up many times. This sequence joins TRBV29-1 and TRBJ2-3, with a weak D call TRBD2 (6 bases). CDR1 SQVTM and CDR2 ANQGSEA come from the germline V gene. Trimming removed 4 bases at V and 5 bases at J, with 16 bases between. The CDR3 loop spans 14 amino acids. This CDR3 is CSVGHSGPRDTQYF. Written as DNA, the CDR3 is TGCAGCGTTGGACATAGCGGTCCAAGAGATACGCAGTATTTT.

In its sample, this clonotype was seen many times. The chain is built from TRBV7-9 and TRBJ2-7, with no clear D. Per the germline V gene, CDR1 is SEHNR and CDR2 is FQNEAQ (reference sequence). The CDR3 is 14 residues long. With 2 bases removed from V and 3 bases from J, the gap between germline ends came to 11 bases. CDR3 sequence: CASSLNPGNYEQYF. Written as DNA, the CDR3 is TGTGCCAGCAGCTTAAATCCTGGCAACTACGAGCAGTACTTC. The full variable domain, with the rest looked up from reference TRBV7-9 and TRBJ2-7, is DTGVSQNPRHKITKRGQNVTFRCDPISEHNRLYWYRQTLGQGPEFLTYFQNEAQLEKSRLLSDRFSAERPKGSFSTLEIQRTEQGDSAMYLCASSLNPGNYEQYFGPGTRLTVT.

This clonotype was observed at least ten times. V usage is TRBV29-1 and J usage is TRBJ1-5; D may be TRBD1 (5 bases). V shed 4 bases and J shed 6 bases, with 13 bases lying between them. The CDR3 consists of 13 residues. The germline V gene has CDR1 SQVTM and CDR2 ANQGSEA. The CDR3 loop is CSVGVERGQPQHF. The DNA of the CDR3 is TGCAGCGTTGGGGTGGAGAGGGGTCAGCCCCAGCATTTT.

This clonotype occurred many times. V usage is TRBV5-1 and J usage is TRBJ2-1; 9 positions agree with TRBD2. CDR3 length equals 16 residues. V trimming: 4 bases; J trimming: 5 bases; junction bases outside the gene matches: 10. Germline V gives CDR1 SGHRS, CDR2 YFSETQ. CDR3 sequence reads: CASSNGLAIDHNEQFF. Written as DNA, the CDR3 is TGCGCCAGCAGCAATGGACTAGCGATAGACCACAATGAGCAGTTCTTC. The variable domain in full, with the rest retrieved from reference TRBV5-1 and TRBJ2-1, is KAGVTQTPRYLIKTRGQQVTLSCSPISGHRSVSWYQQTPGQGLQFLFEYFSETQRNKGNFPGRFSGRQFSNSRSEMNVSTLELGDSALYLCASSNGLAIDHNEQFFGPGTRLTVL.

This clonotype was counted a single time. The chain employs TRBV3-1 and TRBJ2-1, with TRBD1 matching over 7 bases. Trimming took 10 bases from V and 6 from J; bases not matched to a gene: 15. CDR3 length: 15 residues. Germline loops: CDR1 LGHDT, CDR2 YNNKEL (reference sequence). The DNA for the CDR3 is TGTGCCACCTCCCAAGATGACAGGGTCACCAATGAGCAGTTCTTC. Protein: CATSQDDRVTNEQFF.

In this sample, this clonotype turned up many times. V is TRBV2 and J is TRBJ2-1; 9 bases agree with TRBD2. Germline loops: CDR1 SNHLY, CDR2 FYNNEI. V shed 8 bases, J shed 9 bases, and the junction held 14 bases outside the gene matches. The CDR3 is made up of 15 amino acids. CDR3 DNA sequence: TGTGCCAGCGGAGTCGGACGCGGGAGGGATCCTGAGCAGTTCTTC. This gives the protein CASGVGRGRDPEQFF.

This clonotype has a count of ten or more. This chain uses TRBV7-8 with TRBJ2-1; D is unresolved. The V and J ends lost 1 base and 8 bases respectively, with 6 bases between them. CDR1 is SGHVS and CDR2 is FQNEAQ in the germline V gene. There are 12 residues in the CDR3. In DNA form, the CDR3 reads TGTGCCAGCAGCTTAGTGGGCCATGAGCAGTTCTTC. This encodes CASSLVGHEQFF.

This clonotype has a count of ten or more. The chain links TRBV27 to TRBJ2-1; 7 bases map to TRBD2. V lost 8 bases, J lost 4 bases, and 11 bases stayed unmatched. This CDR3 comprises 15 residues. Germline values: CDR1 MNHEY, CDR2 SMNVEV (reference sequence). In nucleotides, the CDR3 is TGTGCCAGCGCCCTTAGCGGGTTGGGTTACAATGAGCAGTTCTTC. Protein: CASALSGLGYNEQFF.

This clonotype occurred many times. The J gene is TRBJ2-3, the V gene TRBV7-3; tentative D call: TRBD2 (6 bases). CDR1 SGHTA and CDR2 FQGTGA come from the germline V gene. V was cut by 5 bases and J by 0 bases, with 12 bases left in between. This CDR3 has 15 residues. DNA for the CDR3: TGTGCCAGCAGCCCCGGGAGCGGTAGCACAGATACGCAGTATTTT. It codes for CASSPGSGSTDTQYF.

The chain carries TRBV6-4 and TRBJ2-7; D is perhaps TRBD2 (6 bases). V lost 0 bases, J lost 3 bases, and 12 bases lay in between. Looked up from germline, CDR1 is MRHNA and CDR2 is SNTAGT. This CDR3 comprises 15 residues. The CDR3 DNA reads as TGTGCCAGCAGTGACTCCGGGACCGGGAGCTACGAGCAGTACTTC. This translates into CASSDSGTGSYEQYF.

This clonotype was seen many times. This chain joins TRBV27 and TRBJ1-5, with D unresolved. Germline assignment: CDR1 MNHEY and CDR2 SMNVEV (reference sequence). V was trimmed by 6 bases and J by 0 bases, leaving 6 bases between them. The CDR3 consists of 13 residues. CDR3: CASSHYSNQPQHF. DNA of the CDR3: TGTGCCAGCAGCCATTATAGCAATCAGCCCCAGCATTTT.

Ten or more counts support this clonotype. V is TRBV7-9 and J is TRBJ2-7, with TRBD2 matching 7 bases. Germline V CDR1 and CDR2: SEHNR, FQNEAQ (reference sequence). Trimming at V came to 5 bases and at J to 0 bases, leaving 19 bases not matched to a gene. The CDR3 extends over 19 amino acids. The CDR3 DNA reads TGTGCCAGCAGCAACCCGATTATCGGCGGGAGCTCCCCCTCCTACGAGCAGTACTTC. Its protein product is CASSNPIIGGSSPSYEQYF.

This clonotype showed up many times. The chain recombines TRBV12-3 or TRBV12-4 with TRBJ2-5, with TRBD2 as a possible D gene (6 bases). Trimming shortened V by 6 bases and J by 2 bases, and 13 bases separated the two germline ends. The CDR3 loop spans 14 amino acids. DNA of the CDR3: TGTGCCAGCAGGAAGGGAGGACTACAAGAGACCCAGTACTTC. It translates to CASRKGGLQETQYF.

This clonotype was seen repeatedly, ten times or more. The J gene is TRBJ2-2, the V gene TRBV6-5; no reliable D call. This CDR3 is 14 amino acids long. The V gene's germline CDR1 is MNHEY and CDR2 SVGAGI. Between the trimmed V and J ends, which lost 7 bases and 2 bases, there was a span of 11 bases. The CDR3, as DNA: TGTGCCAGCATCGGGCCTCGAAACACCGGGGAGCTGTTTTTT. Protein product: CASIGPRNTGELFF.

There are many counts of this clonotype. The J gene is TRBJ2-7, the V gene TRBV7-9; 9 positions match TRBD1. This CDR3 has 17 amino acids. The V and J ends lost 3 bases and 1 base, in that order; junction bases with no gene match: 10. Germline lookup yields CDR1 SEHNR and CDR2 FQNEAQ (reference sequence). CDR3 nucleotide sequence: TGTGCCAGCAGCTTCCCCGACAGGGGGGTCAGGTCCTACGAGCAGTACTTC. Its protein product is CASSFPDRGVRSYEQYF.

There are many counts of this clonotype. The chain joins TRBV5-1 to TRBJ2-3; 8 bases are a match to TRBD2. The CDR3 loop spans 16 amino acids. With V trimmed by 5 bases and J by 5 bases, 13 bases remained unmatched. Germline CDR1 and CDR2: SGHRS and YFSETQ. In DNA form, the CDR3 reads TGCGCCAGCAGTTATCTATTAGCGGGACCGAGAGATACGCAGTATTTT. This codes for CASSYLLAGPRDTQYF. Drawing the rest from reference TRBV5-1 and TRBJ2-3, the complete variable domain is KAGVTQTPRYLIKTRGQQVTLSCSPISGHRSVSWYQQTPGQGLQFLFEYFSETQRNKGNFPGRFSGRQFSNSRSEMNVSTLELGDSALYLCASSYLLAGPRDTQYFGPGTRLTVL.

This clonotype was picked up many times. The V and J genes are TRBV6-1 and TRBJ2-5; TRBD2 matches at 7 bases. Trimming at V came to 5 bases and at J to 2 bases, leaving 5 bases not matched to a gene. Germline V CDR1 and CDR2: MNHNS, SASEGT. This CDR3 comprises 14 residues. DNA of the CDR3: TGTGCCAGCAGTCTCATGGGGGGGCAAGAGACCCAGTACTTC. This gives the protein CASSLMGGQETQYF.